The 15 T cell receptor beta chains given below trace back to one sample, sequenced in a study of chemoradiotherapy in HPV16-positive cancers. Libraries were prepared by immunoSEQ multiplex PCR; TCRdb keeps only in-frame clonotypes and omits some of them. The sample shows roughly 25,000 clones, approximately 93% of them seen only once. Collection took place from a patient who underwent chemoradiotherapy. These receptors all stem from a human donor with HPV-associated anogenital cancer.

The chain joins TRBV30 to TRBJ2-7; TRBD1 aligns across 7 bases. The ends lost 3 bases at V and 4 bases at J; junction bases unmatched: 3. Germline lookup yields CDR1 GTSNPN and CDR2 SVGIG (reference sequence). This CDR3 has 12 residues. The CDR3 loop reads CAWSQQGYEQYF. In DNA form, the CDR3 reads TGTGCCTGGAGCCAACAGGGGTACGAGCAGTACTTC.

The gene calls are TRBV10-1 and TRBJ2-2, with D perhaps given as TRBD1 or TRBD2 (6 bases each). Germline CDR1 is WNHNN and CDR2 is SYGVQD (reference sequence). The CDR3 has 16 amino acids. V lost 3 bases to trimming and J lost 5 bases, with 16 bases between them. The CDR3 region has the DNA TGCGCCAGCAGTGACTCCGCGGGACACCCAACCGGGGAGCTGTTTTTT. Translated, it gives CASSDSAGHPTGELFF.

The CDR3 loop reads CASSLNRESEQFF. DNA of the CDR3: TGTGCCAGCAGCTTAAACAGGGAGAGTGAGCAGTTCTTC. V gene TRBV11-2 combines with J gene TRBJ2-1, with D possibly TRBD1 on 6 matching bases. This CDR3 has 13 amino acids. The V end lost 2 bases, the J end lost 9 bases, and 11 bases lay between the germline ends. From germline, CDR1 is SGHAT and CDR2 FQNNGV.

The rearrangement joins TRBV2 to TRBJ1-1; 9 bases match TRBD1. CDR1 and CDR2 from the germline V gene are SNHLY and FYNNEI. J was trimmed by 5 bases and V by 6 bases; bases with no gene match: 7. CDR3 length: 14 amino acids. The CDR3 here is CASRYRGPTTEAFF. The CDR3 region has the DNA TGTGCCAGCAGGTACAGGGGGCCGACAACTGAAGCTTTCTTT. The whole variable domain, filled in from reference TRBV2 and TRBJ1-1, reads EPEVTQTPSHQVTQMGQEVILRCVPISNHLYFYWYRQILGQKVEFLVSFYNNEISEKSEIFDDQFSVERPDGSNFTLKIRSTKLEDSAMYFCASRYRGPTTEAFFGQGTRLTVV.

This rearrangement joins TRBV19 to TRBJ2-2, with D perhaps matching TRBD1 (6 bases). The ends were cut back, 6 bases at V and 0 bases at J, with 11 bases in the middle. Germline values: CDR1 LNHDA, CDR2 SQIVND (reference sequence). The CDR3 extends over 15 amino acids. As DNA, the CDR3 is TGTGCCAGTAGCCCGACAGGATCGAACACCGGGGAGCTGTTTTTT. This sequence encodes CASSPTGSNTGELFF.

The rearrangement links TRBV15 to TRBJ2-7, with 8 bases aligning to TRBD1. The V gene end was trimmed by 6 bases and the J gene end by 2 bases; junction bases not matched to a gene: 9. Germline CDR1 is LNHNV and CDR2 is YYDKDF (reference sequence). There are 15 residues in the CDR3. CDR3 in amino acids: CATRDLGQGTYEQYF. CDR3 DNA sequence: TGTGCCACCAGGGACTTAGGACAGGGAACCTACGAGCAGTACTTC.

The chain combines TRBV15 with TRBJ2-1, with D perhaps TRBD2 (5 bases). Germline loops: CDR1 LNHNV, CDR2 YYDKDF (reference sequence). This CDR3 is 14 amino acids long. Trimming stripped 0 bases from V and 9 bases from J, with 12 bases between. CDR3 DNA sequence: TGTGCCACCAGCAGAGATCCCGTCGAGGGTGAGCAGTTCTTC. This sequence encodes CATSRDPVEGEQFF.

V is TRBV29-1 and J is TRBJ1-2; 9 positions agree with TRBD1. This CDR3 spans 16 amino acids. After removal of 6 bases from V and 7 bases from J, the junction contained 18 bases not matched to a gene. The V gene's germline CDR1 is SQVTM and CDR2 ANQGSEA. The CDR3 nucleotides are TGCAGCGTCCACATGAAGATTACAGGGGGCGGGAGTGGCTACACCTTC. Protein sequence: CSVHMKITGGGSGYTF.

This clone was seen a single time. The J gene is TRBJ1-1, the V gene TRBV13, with unresolved D. V lost 5 bases and J 5 bases, leaving 6 bases between the germline ends. Germline-derived CDR1 and CDR2 are PRHDT and FYEKMQ (reference sequence). This CDR3 has 11 amino acids. This CDR3 reads CASSRETEAFF. CDR3 DNA sequence: TGTGCCAGCAGCAGGGAGACTGAAGCTTTCTTT. The full variable domain, with the rest looked up from reference TRBV13 and TRBJ1-1, is AAGVIQSPRHLIKEKRETATLKCYPIPRHDTVYWYQQGPGQDPQFLISFYEKMQSDKGSIPDRFSAQQFSDYHSELNMSSLELGDSALYFCASSRETEAFFGQGTRLTVV.

The V and J genes are TRBV2 and TRBJ2-7, with D possibly matching TRBD1 (6 bases). The germline gives CDR1 SNHLY, CDR2 FYNNEI. This CDR3 has 14 amino acids. V was pared by 6 bases and J by 4 bases, with 16 bases between. The CDR3 DNA reads as TGTGCCAGCAGCGTTACAGGGTTTCCTTACGAGCAGTACTTC. It translates to CASSVTGFPYEQYF.

The chain links TRBV30 to TRBJ1-4; possible D gene TRBD1, 5 bases. Trimming took 2 bases from V and 4 from J, leaving 14 bases between them. This CDR3 has 15 amino acids. The germline gives CDR1 GTSNPN, CDR2 SVGIG (reference sequence). The CDR3 nucleotides read TGTGCCTGGAGTAACACTAGAGGGGTTAATGAAAAACTGTTTTTT. Its translation is CAWSNTRGVNEKLFF.

The chain has TRBV6-5 and TRBJ1-2, with D possibly matching TRBD1 (5 bases). From germline, CDR1 is MNHEY and CDR2 SVGAGI. This CDR3 contains 11 residues. As DNA, the CDR3 is TGTGGGGGGGTACCAAACTATGGCTACACCTTC. Translation gives CGGVPNYGYTF.

V and J are TRBV5-4 and TRBJ1-2; D is uncertain. Deletions cut 0 bases from V and 4 bases from J, with 7 bases between. Per germline, CDR1 SGHNT and CDR2 YYREEE (reference sequence). The CDR3 runs 13 residues. CDR3 region: CASSLAGSYGYTF. CDR3 in DNA: TGTGCCAGCAGCTTGGCCGGGAGCTATGGCTACACCTTC.

The table lists this clone with a count of one. The chain has TRBV5-1 and TRBJ1-2; no reliable D call. Trimming left V 3 bases short and J 3 bases short, with 9 bases between. Germline V lookup: CDR1 SGHRS, CDR2 YFSETQ. This CDR3 has 13 residues. CDR3 sequence reads: CASSYGKDYGYTF. In DNA, the CDR3 is TGCGCCAGCAGCTACGGCAAAGACTATGGCTACACCTTC.

The gene calls are TRBV29-1 and TRBJ2-4; 12 bases map to TRBD2. The CDR3 contains 18 residues. The ends lost 1 base at V and 3 bases at J; junction bases unmatched: 10. Germline assignment: CDR1 SQVTM and CDR2 ANQGSEA. The CDR3 sequence: CSVEGASGGGFLKNIQYF. The CDR3 DNA sequence: TGCAGCGTTGAAGGGGCTAGCGGGGGGGGGTTCCTCAAAAACATTCAGTACTTC.